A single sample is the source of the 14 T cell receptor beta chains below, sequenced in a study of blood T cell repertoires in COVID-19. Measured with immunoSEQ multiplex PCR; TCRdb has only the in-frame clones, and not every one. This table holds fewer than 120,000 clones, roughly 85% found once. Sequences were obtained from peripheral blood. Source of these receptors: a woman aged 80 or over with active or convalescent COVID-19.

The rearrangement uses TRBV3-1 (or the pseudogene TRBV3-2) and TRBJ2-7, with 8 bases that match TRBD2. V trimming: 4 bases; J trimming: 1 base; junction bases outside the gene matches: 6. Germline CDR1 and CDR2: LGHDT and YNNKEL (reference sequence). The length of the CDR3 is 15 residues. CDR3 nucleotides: TGTGCCAGCAGCCTTGGTTTAGCGGGATCCTACGAGCAGTACTTC. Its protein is CASSLGLAGSYEQYF.

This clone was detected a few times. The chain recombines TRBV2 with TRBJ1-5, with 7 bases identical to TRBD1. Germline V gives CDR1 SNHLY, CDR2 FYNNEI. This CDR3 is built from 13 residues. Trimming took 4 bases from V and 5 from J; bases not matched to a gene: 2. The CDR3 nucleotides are TGTGCCAGCAGTGGAGGGGGCGATCAGCCCCAGCATTTT. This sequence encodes CASSGGGDQPQHF.

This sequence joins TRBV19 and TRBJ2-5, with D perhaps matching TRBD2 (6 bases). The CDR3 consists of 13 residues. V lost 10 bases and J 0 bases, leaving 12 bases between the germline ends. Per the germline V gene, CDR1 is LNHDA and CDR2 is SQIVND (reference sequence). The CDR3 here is CATSGVYQETQYF. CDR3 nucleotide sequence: TGTGCCACATCGGGGGTGTACCAAGAGACCCAGTACTTC.

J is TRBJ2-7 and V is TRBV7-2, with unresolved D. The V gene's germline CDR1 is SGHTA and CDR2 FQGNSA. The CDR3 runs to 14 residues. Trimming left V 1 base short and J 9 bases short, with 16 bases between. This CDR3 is CASSLVRSAQRQYF. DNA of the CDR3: TGTGCCAGCAGCTTAGTACGATCGGCGCAGCGGCAGTACTTC.

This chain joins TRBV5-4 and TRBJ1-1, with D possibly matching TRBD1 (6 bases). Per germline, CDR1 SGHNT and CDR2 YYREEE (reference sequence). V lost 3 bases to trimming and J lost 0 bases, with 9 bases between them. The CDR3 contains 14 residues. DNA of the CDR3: TGTGCCAGCAGCTCTGGACAGATGAACACTGAAGCTTTCTTT. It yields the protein CASSSGQMNTEAFF.

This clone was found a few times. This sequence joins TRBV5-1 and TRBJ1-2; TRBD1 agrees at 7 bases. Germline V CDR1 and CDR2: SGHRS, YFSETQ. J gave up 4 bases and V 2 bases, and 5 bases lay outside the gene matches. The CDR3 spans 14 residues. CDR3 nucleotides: TGCGCCAGCAGCTTTACAGGGGATGGCTATGGCTACACCTTC. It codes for CASSFTGDGYGYTF.

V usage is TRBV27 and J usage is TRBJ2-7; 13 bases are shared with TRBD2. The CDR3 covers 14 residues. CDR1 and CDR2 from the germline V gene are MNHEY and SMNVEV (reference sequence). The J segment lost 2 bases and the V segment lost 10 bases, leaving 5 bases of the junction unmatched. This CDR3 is CATWTSGSPYEQYF. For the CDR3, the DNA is TGTGCCACATGGACTAGCGGGAGCCCCTACGAGCAGTACTTC.

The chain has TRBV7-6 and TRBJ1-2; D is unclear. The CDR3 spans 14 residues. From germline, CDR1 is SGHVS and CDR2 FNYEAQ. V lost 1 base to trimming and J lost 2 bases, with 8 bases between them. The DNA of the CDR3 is TGTGCCAGCAGCTTAGGAGTCGCCAACTATGGCTACACCTTC. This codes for CASSLGVANYGYTF.

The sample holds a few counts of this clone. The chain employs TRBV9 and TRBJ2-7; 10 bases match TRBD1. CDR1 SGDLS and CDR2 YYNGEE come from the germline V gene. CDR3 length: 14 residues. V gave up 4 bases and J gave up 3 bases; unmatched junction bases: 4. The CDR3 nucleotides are TGTGCCAGCAGCACGGGACAGGGGTTCTACGAGCAGTACTTC. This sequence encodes CASSTGQGFYEQYF.

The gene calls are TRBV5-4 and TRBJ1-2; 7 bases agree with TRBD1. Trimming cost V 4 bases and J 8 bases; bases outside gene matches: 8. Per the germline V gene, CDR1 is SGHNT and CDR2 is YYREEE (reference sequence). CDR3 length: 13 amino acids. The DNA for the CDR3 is TGTGCCAGCAGCCGAGCCACAGGGGACGGCTACACCTTC. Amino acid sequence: CASSRATGDGYTF.

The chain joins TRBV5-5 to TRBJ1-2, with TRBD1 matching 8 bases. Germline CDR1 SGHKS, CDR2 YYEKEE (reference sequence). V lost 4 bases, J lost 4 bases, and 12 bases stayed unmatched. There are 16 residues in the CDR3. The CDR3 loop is CASSQGGQGGIYGYTF. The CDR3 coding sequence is TGTGCCAGCAGCCAAGGCGGACAGGGTGGAATCTATGGCTACACCTTC.

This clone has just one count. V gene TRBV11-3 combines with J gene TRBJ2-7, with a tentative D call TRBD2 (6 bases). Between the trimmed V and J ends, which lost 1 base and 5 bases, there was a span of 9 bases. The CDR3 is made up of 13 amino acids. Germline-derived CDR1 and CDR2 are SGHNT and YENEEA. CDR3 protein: CASSLGEVHEQYF. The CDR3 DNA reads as TGTGCCAGCAGCTTAGGGGAGGTCCACGAGCAGTACTTC.

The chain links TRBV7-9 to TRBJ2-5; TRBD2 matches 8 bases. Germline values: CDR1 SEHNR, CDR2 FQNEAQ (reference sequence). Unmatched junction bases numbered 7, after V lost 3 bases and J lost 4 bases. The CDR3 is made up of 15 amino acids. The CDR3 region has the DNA TGTGCCAGCAGCTTCGGTAGCGGGAACGTAGAGACCCAGTACTTC. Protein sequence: CASSFGSGNVETQYF.

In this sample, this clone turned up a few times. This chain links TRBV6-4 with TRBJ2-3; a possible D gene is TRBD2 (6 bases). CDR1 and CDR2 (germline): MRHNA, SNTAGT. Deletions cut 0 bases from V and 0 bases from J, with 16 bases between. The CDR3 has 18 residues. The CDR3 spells CASSDSRLRGSSTDTQYF. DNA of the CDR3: TGTGCCAGCAGTGACTCGAGGTTGCGGGGCTCTAGCACAGATACGCAGTATTTT.